In this sample, the clone carrying this T cell receptor (beta chain) turned up a few times. Its antigen is undetermined. Assay: immunoSEQ multiplex PCR; the TCRdb copy retains only in-frame clones and omits some. The sample has under 95,000 clones; roughly 88% are singletons. This specimen belongs to a study of T cell responses to AZD1222 COVID-19 vaccine. Study-level findings and limits: Repertoire sampling occurred only after the peak T cell response. Baseline seropositivity characterized only a handful of AZD1222 recipients. Donor demographics were predominantly white British with a female majority; clonal diversity may be underestimated.

The CDR3 extends over 14 amino acids. Trimming stripped 1 base from V and 1 base from J, with 8 bases between. The germline V gene encodes CDR1 KGHSH and CDR2 LQKENI. This material consisted of peripheral blood, taken on day 0 of AZD1222 vaccination. This sequence joins TRBV18 and TRBJ2-7, with D uncertain. This TCR came from an adult in good health. DNA for the CDR3: TGTGCCAGCTCACCACATCCCAGATCCTACGAGCAGTACTTC. Amino acids: CASSPHPRSYEQYF.